Listed below are T cell receptor beta chains from one sample, sequenced in a study of blood T cell repertoires in COVID-19. This table comes from immunoSEQ multiplex PCR, and its TCRdb copy is limited to in-frame clones, with some not included. Among around 170,000 clones listed, approximately 90% were seen once. The sample consisted of peripheral blood. The receptors derive from a man in his fifties or sixties with acute or convalescent COVID-19. CDR3s include the opening cysteine and the closing phenylalanine or tryptophan. A D gene is named only where the DNA matches it firmly. Size is stated for part of the rows, as once, few or many counts, or as a class when the clone is expanded.

>TRBJ1-3|NA|TRBV4-3|NA
TGCGCCAGCAGCCAAGATCTGAGTCGGGACACCATATATTTT
CASSQDLSRDTIYF
>TRBJ1-1|NA|TRBV19|few
TGTGCCAGTAGTAAAGAGGGCGGCAGGGGCGCTGAAGCTTTCTTT
CASSKEGGRGAEAFF
>TRBJ1-3|NA|TRBV29-1|NA
TGCAGCGTTGAAGGGCAGGGCGTCTCTGGAAACACCATATATTTT
CSVEGQGVSGNTIYF
>TRBJ1-5|TRBD1|TRBV7-9|NA
TGTGCCAGCAGCCGTTCCCGACAGGGCGATCAGCCCCAGCATTTT
CASSRSRQGDQPQHF
>TRBJ1-1|NA|TRBV30|NA
TGTGCCTGGAGTAGTAAGCCCTCCCGAGGCAACACTGAAGCTTTCTTT
CAWSSKPSRGNTEAFF
>TRBJ1-6|NA|TRBV5-1|NA
TGCGCCAGCAGCTTGGGCACAGCTTACCCTCAATTCACCGGGAAGTCTGCACCCCTCCACTTT
CASSLGTAYPQFTGKSAPLHF
>TRBJ2-2|TRBD2|TRBV5-4|NA
TGTGCCAGCAGCCCAAGGACTAGCGGGAGGGTTGGCGGGGAGCTGTTTTTT
CASSPRTSGRVGGELFF
>TRBJ1-1|NA|TRBV19|NA
TGTGCCAGTAGTATACAGGGCAAGACAGCTTTCTTT
CASSIQGKTAFF
>TRBJ2-5|NA|TRBV11-2|NA
TGTGCCAGCAGCTCCGGGGGGCAGGGAAAGGAGACCCAGTACTTC
CASSSGGQGKETQYF
>TRBJ2-7|NA|TRBV9|NA
TGTGCCAGCAGCGAAGGGGACTCCCAGACCTACGAGCAGTACTTC
CASSEGDSQTYEQYF
>TRBJ1-5|NA|TRBV27|NA
TGTGCCAGCAGTTTCGGAGCAGGGTATCAGCCCCAGCATTTT
CASSFGAGYQPQHF
>TRBJ2-7|NA|TRBV27|NA
TGTGCCAGCAGTCCCGGAGGGTACGAGCAGTACTTC
CASSPGGYEQYF
>TRBJ2-4|NA|TRBV24-1|NA
TGTGCCACCAGTGAGGGCGGGACCGTCCCTGGCATTCAGTACTTC
CATSEGGTVPGIQYF
>TRBJ2-1|NA|TRBV9|NA
TGTGCCAGCAGCGTTAGCGAGGGCTCCTACAATGAGCAGTTCTTC
CASSVSEGSYNEQFF
>TRBJ2-1|TRBD1|TRBV10-3|NA
TGTGCCATCAGTGCCCCGGACAGGGACGGCGATGAGCAGTTCTTC
CAISAPDRDGDEQFF
>TRBJ1-3|NA|TRBV7-8|NA
TGTGCCAGCAGCGGACGCGGGGGCCCCGGAAACACCATATATTTT
CASSGRGGPGNTIYF
>TRBJ1-5|NA|TRBV7-2|many
TGTGCCAGCAGCTTAAGGGGTGGAGGGAGCCAGCCCCAGCATTTT
CASSLRGGGSQPQHF
>TRBJ1-5|TRBD1|TRBV19|NA
TGTGCCAGTAGGGGCCCGGGACAGACCAATCAGCCCCAGCATTTT
CASRGPGQTNQPQHF
>TRBJ1-3|NA|TRBV18|NA
TGTGCCAGCTCACCACCGGAACGGGCCGGGAGGTCTGGAAACACCATATATTTT
CASSPPERAGRSGNTIYF
>TRBJ1-2|TRBD1|TRBV10-1|NA
TGCGCCAGCAGCTCCGGGACAGGGACCTTCTACACCTTC
CASSSGTGTFYTF
>TRBJ2-2|NA|TRBV6-4|few
TGTGCCAGCAGTGACTCGACAGGCACGAACACCGGGGAGCTGTTTTTT
CASSDSTGTNTGELFF
>TRBJ1-3|NA|TRBV6-1|few
TGTGCCAGCAGTGAACCCGTGTCTGGAAACACCATATATTTT
CASSEPVSGNTIYF
>TRBJ2-3|NA|TRBV14|NA
TGTGCCAGCAGCCCCTTCGGCACAGATACGCAGTATTTT
CASSPFGTDTQYF
>TRBJ2-5|TRBD1|TRBV9|NA
TGTGCCAGCGGAACCTTGGGACAGGGGAGAGAGACCCAGTACTTC
CASGTLGQGRETQYF
>TRBJ1-3|TRBD1|TRBV3-1/TRBV3-2|NA
TGTGCCAGCAGCCCGACAGGGGTAGGACACACCATATATTTT
CASSPTGVGHTIYF
>TRBJ1-2|NA|TRBV24-1|NA
TGTGCCACCATTCCGGGCTACACCTTC
CATIPGYTF
>TRBJ2-3|NA|TRBV10-1|NA
TGCGCCAGCTTCAGCCGGGCCCGGGGGTTCACATGGACGCAGTATTTT
CASFSRARGFTWTQYF
>TRBJ1-5|NA|TRBV6-5|NA
TGTGCCAGCAGTCCGACATATAGCAATCAGCCCCAGCATTTT
CASSPTYSNQPQHF
>TRBJ1-1|TRBD1|TRBV7-2|NA
TGTGCCAGCAGCTTTCAGGGGGTGGGAAAGAACACTGAAGCTTTCTTT
CASSFQGVGKNTEAFF
>TRBJ1-1|NA|TRBV29-1|NA
TGCAGCGTTGTACCCCGGTCCGGGTCCACTGAAGCTTTCTTT
CSVVPRSGSTEAFF
>TRBJ1-1|TRBD1|TRBV30|once
TGTGCCTGGAGTCCAAGCCGGACAGGGAACACTGAAGCTTTCTTT
CAWSPSRTGNTEAFF
>TRBJ2-5|TRBD1|TRBV6-6|NA
TGTGCCAGCAGTACCGGGACAGAAGAGACCCAGTACTTC
CASSTGTEETQYF
>TRBJ1-5|NA|TRBV10-3|NA
TGTGCCATCAGTGACCCCTTTCGGGGTCAGCCCCAGCATTTT
CAISDPFRGQPQHF
>TRBJ1-2|NA|TRBV12-5|NA
TGTGCTAGTGGTTCGGACAGTGGCTATGGCTACACCTTC
CASGSDSGYGYTF
>TRBJ2-7|TRBD2|TRBV7-8|NA
TGTGCCAGCAGCTTAGCGGGAGGGAGCCACGAGCAGTACTTC
CASSLAGGSHEQYF
>TRBJ2-7|NA|TRBV5-6|NA
TGTGCCAGCAGCTCCCCGACGGGAAAGGAGCAGTACTTC
CASSSPTGKEQYF
>TRBJ1-6|TRBD1|TRBV18|NA
TGTGCCAGCTCTCAGACAGGGGATAATTCACCCCTCCACTTT
CASSQTGDNSPLHF
>TRBJ2-1|TRBD2|TRBV7-2|few
TGTGCCAGCCGCCCTAGACTAGCGGGGATTGAGCAGTTCTTC
CASRPRLAGIEQFF
>TRBJ2-1|TRBD2|TRBV18|few
TGTGCCAGCTCCGCAGCGGGAGGGCCGGGTGAGCAGTTCTTC
CASSAAGGPGEQFF
>TRBJ1-2|NA|TRBV7-9|NA
TGTGCCAGCAGCCCGCGGGGGGGGCCGGCGTTCCTCTATGGCTACACCTTC
CASSPRGGPAFLYGYTF
>TRBJ1-2|NA|TRBV7-2|once
TGTGCCAGCAGCTTCGAACCAGGGCCTAACTATGGCTACACCTTC
CASSFEPGPNYGYTF
>TRBJ2-3|NA|TRBV3-1/TRBV3-2|NA
TGTGCCAGCAGAAGGGGGATTAGCACAGATACGCAGTATTTT
CASRRGISTDTQYF
>TRBJ2-7|TRBD1|TRBV10-3|NA
TGTGCCATCAGTGAGGGACAGGGGTCGATCTACGAGCAGTACTTC
CAISEGQGSIYEQYF
>TRBJ2-5|NA|TRBV19|NA
TGTGCCAGTAGTATAGGAGGGGACTTCCAAGAGACCCAGTACTTC
CASSIGGDFQETQYF
>TRBJ1-6|TRBD1|TRBV27|few
TGTGCCAGCAGTCTGACAGGGCAAAGGACACCCCTCCACTTT
CASSLTGQRTPLHF